The 10 T cell receptor beta chains below all came from one sample that was sequenced in a study of regulatory T cells in long-lasting Graves disease. CDR3 regions were amplified by Arm-PCR using iRepertoire HTBI primers to build TCR beta libraries. One entry per CDR3 protein results from TCRdb running MiXCR on the multiplex PCR reads. In the table there are 700,000 or so distinct CDR3 sequences, about 30% of which are singletons. This sample's time point: persistent/refractory GD, antithyroid drugs over 5 years with positive TRAb. Isolated PBMC RNA provided the starting material for the TCR library. The sample here was peripheral blood mononuclear cells (PBMCs), taken when the disease was refractory, from a patient treated with antithyroid drugs. The receptors originated from a female donor with Graves disease.

Note on this clonotype: This clone may be a read error of a much larger clone one base away. The chain links TRBV28 to TRBJ1-2, with a tentative D call TRBD1 (5 bases). CDR1 is MDHEN, CDR2 SYDVKM, per germline. This CDR3 contains 14 residues. CDR3 DNA sequence: TGTGTCAGCAGGGCAGGAGGGTCCCTCTATGGCTACACCTTC. Residues: CVSRAGGSLYGYTF.

This clonotype has a handful of counts. V and J are TRBV5-1 and TRBJ1-1; TRBD1 is a possible D gene (6 bases). This CDR3 has 15 amino acids. V was cut by 0 bases and J by 3 bases, with 12 bases left in between. CDR1 and CDR2 (germline): SGHRS, YFSETQ. CDR3 region: CASSLARQVHTEAFF. In DNA, the CDR3 is TGCGCCAGCAGCTTGGCAAGACAGGTGCACACTGAAGCTTTCTTT.

This chain connects TRBV6-2 or TRBV6-3 to TRBJ1-5; possible D gene TRBD1, 6 bases. Per germline, CDR1 MNHEY and CDR2 SVGEGT. Trimming stripped 1 base from V and 6 bases from J, with 10 bases between. CDR3 length equals 14 residues. The CDR3 DNA sequence: TGTGCCAGCAGTTACTTTGGAGGGGGTCAGCCCCAGCATTTT. Translation gives CASSYFGGGQPQHF.

This chain links TRBV6-1 with TRBJ2-7; 7 bases fit TRBD2. J gave up 4 bases and V 6 bases, and 0 bases lay outside the gene matches. Germline V gives CDR1 MNHNS, CDR2 SASEGT. The CDR3 covers 11 residues. CDR3 DNA: TGTGCCAGCAGGCGGGAGTACGAGCAGTACTTC. Protein: CASRREYEQYF.

This clonotype was seen many times. The chain combines TRBV12-3 or TRBV12-4 with TRBJ1-1; no clear D. The CDR3 is 17 residues long. The V gene lost 3 bases and the J gene lost 0 bases, with 17 bases spanning the gap. CDR3 loop: CASSLYSGLQLNTEAFF. The CDR3, as DNA: TGTGCCAGCAGTTTGTATAGTGGTCTACAGTTGAACACTGAAGCTTTCTTT.

The chain links TRBV6-2 or TRBV6-3 to TRBJ1-1; D ambiguous. Germline lookup yields CDR1 MNHEY and CDR2 SVGEGT. This CDR3 spans 15 amino acids. The ends were cut back, 5 bases at V and 1 base at J, with 14 bases in the middle. The CDR3 DNA reads TGTGCCAGCAGTGAAATCTGGCGCCCGAACACTGAAGCTTTCTTT. The encoded protein is CASSEIWRPNTEAFF.

V gene TRBV19 combines with J gene TRBJ1-1; the D is unclear. The CDR3 is made up of 12 amino acids. Deletions cut 7 bases from V and 5 bases from J, with 11 bases between. Germline V gene data show CDR1 as LNHDA and CDR2 as SQIVND (reference sequence). The CDR3 DNA reads TGTGCCAGTAATTTGGACGGGACTGAAGCTTTCTTT. It encodes CASNLDGTEAFF.

Only a few counts were recorded for this clonotype. The chain couples TRBV6-1 to TRBJ1-2; D remains ambiguous. The length of the CDR3 is 13 residues. From germline, CDR1 is MNHNS and CDR2 SASEGT. Trimming cost V 0 bases and J 4 bases, with 6 bases left between them. The CDR3 bases are TGTGCCAGCAGTGAAGCGGGAACCTATGGCTACACCTTC. Translating gives CASSEAGTYGYTF.

This clonotype has ten or more counts. The V gene is TRBV2, the J gene TRBJ2-7, with TRBD2 identical over 7 bases. Unmatched junction bases numbered 5, after V lost 5 bases and J lost 1 base. There are 14 residues in the CDR3. CDR1 SNHLY and CDR2 FYNNEI come from the germline V gene. CDR3 sequence reads: CASSRDYESYEQYF. The CDR3 DNA follows: TGTGCCAGCAGTCGGGACTACGAATCCTACGAGCAGTACTTC.

CDR3 residues: CASSQQSLADYGYTF. The CDR3 DNA reads TGTGCCAGCAGCCAACAGTCCCTAGCGGACTATGGCTACACCTTC. The V and J genes are TRBV3-1 and TRBJ1-2; D is unclear. This CDR3 has 15 amino acids. V lost 2 bases and J 3 bases, leaving 13 bases between the germline ends. Germline V gives CDR1 LGHDT, CDR2 YNNKEL (reference sequence).